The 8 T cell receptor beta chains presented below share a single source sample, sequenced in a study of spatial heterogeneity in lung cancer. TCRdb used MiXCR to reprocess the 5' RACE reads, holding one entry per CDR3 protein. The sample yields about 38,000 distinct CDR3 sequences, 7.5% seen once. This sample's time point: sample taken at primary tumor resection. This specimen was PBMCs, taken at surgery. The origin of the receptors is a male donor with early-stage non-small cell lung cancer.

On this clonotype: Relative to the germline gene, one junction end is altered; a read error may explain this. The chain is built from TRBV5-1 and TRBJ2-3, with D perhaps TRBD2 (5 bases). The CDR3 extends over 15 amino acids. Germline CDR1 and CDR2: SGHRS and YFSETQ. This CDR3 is CASSLEGISTDAQYF. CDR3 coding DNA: TGCGCCAGCAGCTTAGAGGGCATCTCCACAGATGCGCAGTATTTT.

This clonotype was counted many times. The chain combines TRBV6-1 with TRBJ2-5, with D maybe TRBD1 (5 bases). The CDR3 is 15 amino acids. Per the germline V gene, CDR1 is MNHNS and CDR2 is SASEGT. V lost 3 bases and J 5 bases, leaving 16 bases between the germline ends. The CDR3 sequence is CASSDDRQTWETQYF. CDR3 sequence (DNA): TGTGCCAGCAGTGACGATCGACAGACTTGGGAGACCCAGTACTTC.

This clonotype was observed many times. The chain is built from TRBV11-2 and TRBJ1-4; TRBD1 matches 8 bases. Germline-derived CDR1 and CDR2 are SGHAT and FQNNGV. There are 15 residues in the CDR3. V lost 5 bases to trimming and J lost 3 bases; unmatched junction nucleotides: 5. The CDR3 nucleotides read TGTGCCAGCAGCCAGGACAGGGTCCCTAATGAAAAACTGTTTTTT. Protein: CASSQDRVPNEKLFF.

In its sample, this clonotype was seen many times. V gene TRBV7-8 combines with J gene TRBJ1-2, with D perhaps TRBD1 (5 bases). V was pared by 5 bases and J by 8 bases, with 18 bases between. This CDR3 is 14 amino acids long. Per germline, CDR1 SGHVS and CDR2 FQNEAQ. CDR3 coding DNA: TGTGCCAGCAGCCAATCGGGGACCCTGAGGGGCTACACCTTC. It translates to CASSQSGTLRGYTF.

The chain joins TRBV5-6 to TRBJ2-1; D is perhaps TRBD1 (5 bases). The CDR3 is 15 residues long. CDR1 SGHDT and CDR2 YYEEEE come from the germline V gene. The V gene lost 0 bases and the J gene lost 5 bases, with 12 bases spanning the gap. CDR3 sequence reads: CASSLEAGFDNEQFF. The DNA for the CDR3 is TGTGCCAGCAGCTTGGAGGCAGGGTTCGACAATGAGCAGTTCTTC.

In DNA, the CDR3 is TGCAGTGCTAGAGGTGGGGTAATGGACGAGCAGTACTTC. This translates into CSARGGVMDEQYF. The V gene is TRBV20-1, the J gene TRBJ2-7; D remains ambiguous. The ends were cut back, 1 base at V and 5 bases at J, with 12 bases in the middle. Germline V lookup: CDR1 DFQATT, CDR2 SNEGSKA (reference sequence). The CDR3 runs to 13 residues.

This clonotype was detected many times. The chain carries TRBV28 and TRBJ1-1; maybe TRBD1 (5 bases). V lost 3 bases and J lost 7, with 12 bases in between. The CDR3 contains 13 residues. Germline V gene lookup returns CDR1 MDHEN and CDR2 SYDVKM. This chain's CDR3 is CASSFARDGEAFF. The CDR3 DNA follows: TGTGCCAGCAGTTTTGCCAGGGATGGTGAAGCTTTCTTT. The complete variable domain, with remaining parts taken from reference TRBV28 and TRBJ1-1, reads DVKVTQSSRYLVKRTGEKVFLECVQDMDHENMFWYRQDPGLGLRLIYFSYDVKMKEKGDIPEGYSVSREKKERFSLILESASTNQTSMYLCASSFARDGEAFFGQGTRLTVV.

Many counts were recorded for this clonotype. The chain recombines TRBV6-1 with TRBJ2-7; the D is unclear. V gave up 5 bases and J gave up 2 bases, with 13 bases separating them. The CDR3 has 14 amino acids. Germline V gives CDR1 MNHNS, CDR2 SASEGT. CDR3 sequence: CASSPLGRTYEQYV. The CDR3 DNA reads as TGTGCCAGCAGTCCCTTGGGCAGGACCTACGAGCAGTACGTC.